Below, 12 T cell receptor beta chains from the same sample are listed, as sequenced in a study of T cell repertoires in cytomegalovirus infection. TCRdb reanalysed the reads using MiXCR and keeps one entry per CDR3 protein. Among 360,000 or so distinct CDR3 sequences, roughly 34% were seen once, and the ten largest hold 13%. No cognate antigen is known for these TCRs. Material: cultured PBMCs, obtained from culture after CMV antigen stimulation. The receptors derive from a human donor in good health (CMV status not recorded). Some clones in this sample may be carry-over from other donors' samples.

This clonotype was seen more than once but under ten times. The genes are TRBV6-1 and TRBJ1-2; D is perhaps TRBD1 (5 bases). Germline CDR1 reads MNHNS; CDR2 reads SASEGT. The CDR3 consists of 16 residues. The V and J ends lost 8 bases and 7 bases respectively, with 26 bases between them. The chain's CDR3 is CASFRQGVGRYSGYTF. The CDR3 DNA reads TGTGCCAGCTTTCGCCAGGGAGTAGGGCGTTACTCTGGCTACACCTTC.

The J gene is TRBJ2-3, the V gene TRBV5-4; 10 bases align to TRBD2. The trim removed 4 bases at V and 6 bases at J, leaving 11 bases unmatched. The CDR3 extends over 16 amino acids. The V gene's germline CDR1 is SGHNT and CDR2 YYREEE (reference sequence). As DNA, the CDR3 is TGTGCCAGCAGCCGCCAGAGCGGGAGGGCCGGGGATACGCAGTATTTT. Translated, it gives CASSRQSGRAGDTQYF. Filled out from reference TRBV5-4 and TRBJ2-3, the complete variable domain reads ETGVTQSPTHLIKTRGQQVTLRCSSQSGHNTVSWYQQALGQGPQFIFQYYREEENGRGNFPPRFSGLQFPNYSSELNVNALELDDSALYLCASSRQSGRAGDTQYFGPGTRLTVL.

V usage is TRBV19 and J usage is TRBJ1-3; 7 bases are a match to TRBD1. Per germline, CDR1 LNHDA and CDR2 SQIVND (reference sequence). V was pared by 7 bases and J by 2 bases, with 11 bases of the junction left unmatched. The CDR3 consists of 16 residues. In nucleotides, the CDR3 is TGTGCCAGTATCCAAAACAGGGGACTTGCTGGAAACACCATATATTTT. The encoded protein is CASIQNRGLAGNTIYF.

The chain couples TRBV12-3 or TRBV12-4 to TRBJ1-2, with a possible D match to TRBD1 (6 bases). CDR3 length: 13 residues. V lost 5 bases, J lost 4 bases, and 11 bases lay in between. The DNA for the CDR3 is TGTGCCAGCAGTAAGTCGACAGGCTATGGCTACACCTTC. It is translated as CASSKSTGYGYTF.

In DNA, the CDR3 is TGCGCCAGCAGCCAAGATCCAGGGGGGGCAACTAATGAAAAACTGTTTTTT. Its translation: CASSQDPGGATNEKLFF. This sequence joins TRBV4-3 and TRBJ1-4, with 7 bases fitting TRBD1. With V trimmed by 0 bases and J by 0 bases, 4 bases remained unmatched. Germline V lookup: CDR1 LGHNA, CDR2 YSLEER. This CDR3 region has 17 residues.

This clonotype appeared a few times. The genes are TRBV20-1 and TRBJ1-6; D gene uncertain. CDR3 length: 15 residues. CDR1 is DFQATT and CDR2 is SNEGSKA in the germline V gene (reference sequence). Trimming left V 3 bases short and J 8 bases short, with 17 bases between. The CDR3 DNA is TGCAGTGCTAGTACTTCGGACCCGGAATATTCACCCCTCCACTTT. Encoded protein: CSASTSDPEYSPLHF.

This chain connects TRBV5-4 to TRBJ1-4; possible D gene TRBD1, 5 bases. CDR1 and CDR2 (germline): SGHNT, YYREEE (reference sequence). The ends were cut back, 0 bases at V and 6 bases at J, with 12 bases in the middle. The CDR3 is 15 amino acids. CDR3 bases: TGTGCCAGCAGCTTGGAATGGGGCGTAGATGAAAAACTGTTTTTT. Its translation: CASSLEWGVDEKLFF.

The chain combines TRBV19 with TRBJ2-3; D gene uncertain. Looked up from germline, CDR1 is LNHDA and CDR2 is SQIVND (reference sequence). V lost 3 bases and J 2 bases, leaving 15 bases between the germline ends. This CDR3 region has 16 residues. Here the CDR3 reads CASSITALSLTDTQYF. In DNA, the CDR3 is TGTGCCAGTAGTATTACGGCGCTGTCGCTCACAGATACGCAGTATTTT.

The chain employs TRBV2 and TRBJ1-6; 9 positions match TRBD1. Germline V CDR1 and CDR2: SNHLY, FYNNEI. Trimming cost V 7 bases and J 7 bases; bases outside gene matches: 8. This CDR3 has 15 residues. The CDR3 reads CASTPRTGDNSPLHF. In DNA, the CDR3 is TGTGCCAGCACTCCCAGGACAGGGGACAATTCACCCCTCCACTTT.

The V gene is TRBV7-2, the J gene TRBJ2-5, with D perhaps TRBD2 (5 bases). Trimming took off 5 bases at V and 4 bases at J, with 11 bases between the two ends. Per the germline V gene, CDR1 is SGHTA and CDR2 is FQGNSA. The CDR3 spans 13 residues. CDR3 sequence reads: CASSPRTVETQYF. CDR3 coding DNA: TGTGCCAGCAGCCCTCGGACTGTAGAGACCCAGTACTTC.

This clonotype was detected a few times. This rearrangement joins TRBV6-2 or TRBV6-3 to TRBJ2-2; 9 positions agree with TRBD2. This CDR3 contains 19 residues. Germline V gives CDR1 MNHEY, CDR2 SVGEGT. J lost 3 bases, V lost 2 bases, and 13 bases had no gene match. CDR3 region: CASSYSPAGGPRHTGELFF. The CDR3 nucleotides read TGTGCCAGCAGTTACAGTCCGGCGGGAGGGCCCAGGCACACCGGGGAGCTGTTTTTT.

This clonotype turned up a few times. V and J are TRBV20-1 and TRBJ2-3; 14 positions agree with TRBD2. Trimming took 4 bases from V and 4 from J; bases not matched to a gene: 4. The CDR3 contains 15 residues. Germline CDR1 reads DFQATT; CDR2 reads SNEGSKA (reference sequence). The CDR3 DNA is TGCAGTGCTACGGGACTAGCGGGAGTCTCAGATACGCAGTATTTT. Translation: CSATGLAGVSDTQYF.